These 19 T cell receptor beta chains were sequenced from one sample in a study of cytomegalovirus exposure and HLA in healthy donors. Amplification used 60 Vbeta primers and 13 Jbeta primers. Repertoires were generated with immunoSEQ multiplex PCR, while TCRdb's copy carries only in-frame clones and drops some. Among fewer than 200,000 clones listed, 80% to 85% were seen once. Sample: PBMCs. These receptors all come from a woman in her thirties in good health and CMV-seronegative.

This chain joins TRBV2 and TRBJ2-1; TRBD2 matches 11 bases. V shed 5 bases, J shed 7 bases, and the junction held 13 bases outside the gene matches. The CDR3 contains 17 residues. Germline CDR1 reads SNHLY; CDR2 reads FYNNEI. CDR3: CASSMISGGESGNEQFF. In nucleotides, the CDR3 is TGTGCCAGCAGTATGATTAGCGGGGGGGAGTCGGGTAATGAGCAGTTCTTC.

This clone was detected a few times. The genes are TRBV28 and TRBJ2-1, with TRBD2 as a possible D gene (7 bases). Trimming removed 1 base from V and 11 bases from J, with 15 bases in between. There are 14 residues in the CDR3. CDR1 and CDR2 from the germline V gene are MDHEN and SYDVKM. In DNA, the CDR3 is TGTGCCAGCAGTTTATATAATATGGGGGGGCAGCAGTTCTTC. This sequence encodes CASSLYNMGGQQFF.

The V and J genes are TRBV18 and TRBJ1-4, with a possible D match to TRBD1 (6 bases). Germline CDR1 is KGHSH and CDR2 is LQKENI. Trimming cost V 4 bases and J 5 bases, with 17 bases left between them. The CDR3 sequence is 16 residues long. CDR3 DNA: TGTGCCAGCTCACGTCTTACCGGGACAATCAATGAAAAACTGTTTTTT. Translation gives CASSRLTGTINEKLFF.

This clone was detected only once. This sequence joins TRBV19 and TRBJ1-2; D perhaps matches TRBD1 (6 bases). The V gene lost 7 bases and the J gene lost 1 base, with 10 bases spanning the gap. The CDR3 runs 13 residues. CDR1 is LNHDA, CDR2 SQIVND, per germline (reference sequence). The CDR3 nucleotides read TGTGCCAGTATGGACAGAGTTAACTATGGCTACACCTTC. Protein: CASMDRVNYGYTF.

The count of this clone is one. The chain couples TRBV7-8 to TRBJ2-5; D is uncertain. The germline CDR1 and CDR2 sequences are SGHVS and FQNEAQ. CDR3 length: 15 residues. Trimming removed 0 bases from V and 0 bases from J, with 8 bases in between. The CDR3 sequence is CASSLAQWYQETQYF. CDR3 DNA sequence: TGTGCCAGCAGCTTAGCGCAGTGGTACCAAGAGACCCAGTACTTC.

V usage is TRBV2 and J usage is TRBJ1-6; D may be TRBD1 (6 bases). Trimming removed 5 bases at V and 10 bases at J, with 18 bases between. Germline values: CDR1 SNHLY, CDR2 FYNNEI. The CDR3 extends over 15 amino acids. CDR3 region: CASSKETGMESPLHF. Written as DNA, the CDR3 is TGTGCCAGCAGTAAAGAAACAGGGATGGAATCACCCCTCCACTTT.

CDR3 in amino acids: CASSRLAGGLNEQFF. The CDR3, as DNA: TGTGCCAGCAGCCGACTAGCGGGAGGGCTCAATGAGCAGTTCTTC. This sequence joins TRBV5-4 and TRBJ2-1; TRBD2 matches 14 bases. Per the germline V gene, CDR1 is SGHNT and CDR2 is YYREEE (reference sequence). This CDR3 contains 15 residues. After removal of 4 bases from V and 6 bases from J, the junction contained 3 bases not matched to a gene. The full variable domain, rest sourced from reference TRBV5-4 and TRBJ2-1, is ETGVTQSPTHLIKTRGQQVTLRCSSQSGHNTVSWYQQALGQGPQFIFQYYREEENGRGNFPPRFSGLQFPNYSSELNVNALELDDSALYLCASSRLAGGLNEQFFGPGTRLTVL.

The J gene is TRBJ2-7, the V gene TRBV27; 9 nucleotides match TRBD1. Per germline, CDR1 MNHEY and CDR2 SMNVEV (reference sequence). The ends lost 5 bases at V and 7 bases at J; junction bases unmatched: 15. The CDR3 extends over 16 amino acids. CDR3 in amino acids: CASSKPRTGDSFEQYF. CDR3 in DNA: TGTGCCAGCAGTAAACCCCGGACAGGGGACTCCTTTGAGCAGTACTTC.

V gene TRBV11-2 combines with J gene TRBJ2-7; a possible D gene is TRBD2 (5 bases). The CDR3 runs to 14 residues. Per germline, CDR1 SGHAT and CDR2 FQNNGV. Trimming pared 0 bases from V and 7 bases from J, leaving 13 bases between. The CDR3 sequence is CASSLDPREREQYF. The DNA for the CDR3 is TGTGCCAGCAGCTTAGATCCAAGGGAGCGGGAGCAGTACTTC.

The V and J genes are TRBV5-6 and TRBJ1-3; D might be TRBD1 (5 bases). Trimming shortened V by 3 bases and J by 1 base, and 11 bases separated the two germline ends. CDR1 SGHDT and CDR2 YYEEEE come from the germline V gene. This CDR3 is 15 amino acids long. CDR3 nucleotides: TGTGCCAGCAGCTCCCAGGGTAGGTCTGGAAACACCATATATTTT. Protein product: CASSSQGRSGNTIYF.

This clone was detected only once. The CDR3 DNA is TGTGCCAGCAGCTCTCATACGGGAGATACGCAGTATTTT. Translating gives CASSSHTGDTQYF. V and J are TRBV7-9 and TRBJ2-3; D ambiguous. This CDR3 comprises 13 residues. The germline V gene encodes CDR1 SEHNR and CDR2 FQNEAQ (reference sequence). Trimming pared 4 bases from V and 5 bases from J, leaving 10 bases between. The whole variable domain, filled in from reference TRBV7-9 and TRBJ2-3, reads DTGVSQNPRHKITKRGQNVTFRCDPISEHNRLYWYRQTLGQGPEFLTYFQNEAQLEKSRLLSDRFSAERPKGSFSTLEIQRTEQGDSAMYLCASSSHTGDTQYFGPGTRLTVL.

The chain has TRBV11-2 and TRBJ2-2; 10 nucleotides align to TRBD2. The CDR3 consists of 19 residues. V gave up 8 bases and J gave up 3 bases; unmatched junction bases: 18. Germline values: CDR1 SGHAT, CDR2 FQNNGV. CDR3 sequence reads: CASSSTGLAGGHYTGELFF. In DNA, the CDR3 is TGTGCCAGCTCCTCAACGGGGTTAGCGGGGGGCCATTACACCGGGGAGCTGTTTTTT.

Many counts were recorded for this clone. J is TRBJ1-1 and V is TRBV4-1; D not certain. This CDR3 comprises 12 residues. Germline lookup yields CDR1 MGHRA and CDR2 YSYEKL. Trimming removed 0 bases from V and 11 bases from J, with 10 bases in between. The CDR3, as DNA: TGCGCCAGCAGCCAAGATAACTCCCGGGCTTTCTTT. Protein: CASSQDNSRAFF.

This chain uses TRBV6-6 with TRBJ1-5; D is undetermined. V was pared by 5 bases and J by 1 base, with 15 bases between. From germline, CDR1 is MNHNY and CDR2 SVGAGI (reference sequence). This CDR3 comprises 16 residues. CDR3: CASSLAGHYSNQPQHF. DNA for the CDR3: TGTGCCAGCAGTCTTGCGGGTCATTACAGCAATCAGCCCCAGCATTTT.

V gene TRBV13 combines with J gene TRBJ2-7; 10 bases agree with TRBD1. CDR1 PRHDT and CDR2 FYEKMQ come from the germline V gene (reference sequence). The length of the CDR3 is 14 residues. J gave up 4 bases and V 4 bases, and 4 bases lay outside the gene matches. For the CDR3, the DNA is TGTGCCAGCAGCTCCCCGGGACAGGGGTACGAGCAGTACTTC. This sequence encodes CASSSPGQGYEQYF.

This chain links TRBV27 with TRBJ1-2; a possible D gene is TRBD1 (5 bases). V shed 6 bases and J shed 7 bases, with 18 bases lying between them. The germline gives CDR1 MNHEY, CDR2 SMNVEV (reference sequence). This CDR3 contains 14 residues. The CDR3 loop reads CASSLQGPGGGYTF. DNA of the CDR3: TGTGCCAGCAGCCTTCAGGGACCGGGGGGTGGCTACACCTTC.

This chain joins TRBV6-5 and TRBJ2-1; 9 nucleotides agree with TRBD1. CDR1 and CDR2 from the germline V gene are MNHEY and SVGAGI. Germline trimming cut 10 bases from V and 5 bases from J; bases unmatched to any gene: 6. The CDR3 runs 13 residues. DNA of the CDR3: TGTGCCATCACTGACAGGGGGGACAATGAGCAGTTCTTC. Amino acids: CAITDRGDNEQFF.

V gene TRBV19 combines with J gene TRBJ2-5; possible D gene TRBD1, 6 bases. With 4 bases removed from V and 2 bases from J, the gap between germline ends came to 14 bases. This CDR3 contains 15 residues. From germline, CDR1 is LNHDA and CDR2 SQIVND (reference sequence). The CDR3 DNA sequence: TGTGCCAGTAGTACTCCGCGAGGGGGACAAGAGACCCAGTACTTC. Translation: CASSTPRGGQETQYF.

This chain links TRBV7-2 with TRBJ2-1; 8 nucleotides align to TRBD1. The CDR3 extends over 12 amino acids. V was clipped by 5 bases and J by 10 bases; unmatched bases: 4. Germline V gene lookup returns CDR1 SGHTA and CDR2 FQGNSA. CDR3 sequence: CASSPRQGEQFF. CDR3 DNA sequence: TGTGCCAGCAGCCCCAGACAGGGGGAGCAGTTCTTC.